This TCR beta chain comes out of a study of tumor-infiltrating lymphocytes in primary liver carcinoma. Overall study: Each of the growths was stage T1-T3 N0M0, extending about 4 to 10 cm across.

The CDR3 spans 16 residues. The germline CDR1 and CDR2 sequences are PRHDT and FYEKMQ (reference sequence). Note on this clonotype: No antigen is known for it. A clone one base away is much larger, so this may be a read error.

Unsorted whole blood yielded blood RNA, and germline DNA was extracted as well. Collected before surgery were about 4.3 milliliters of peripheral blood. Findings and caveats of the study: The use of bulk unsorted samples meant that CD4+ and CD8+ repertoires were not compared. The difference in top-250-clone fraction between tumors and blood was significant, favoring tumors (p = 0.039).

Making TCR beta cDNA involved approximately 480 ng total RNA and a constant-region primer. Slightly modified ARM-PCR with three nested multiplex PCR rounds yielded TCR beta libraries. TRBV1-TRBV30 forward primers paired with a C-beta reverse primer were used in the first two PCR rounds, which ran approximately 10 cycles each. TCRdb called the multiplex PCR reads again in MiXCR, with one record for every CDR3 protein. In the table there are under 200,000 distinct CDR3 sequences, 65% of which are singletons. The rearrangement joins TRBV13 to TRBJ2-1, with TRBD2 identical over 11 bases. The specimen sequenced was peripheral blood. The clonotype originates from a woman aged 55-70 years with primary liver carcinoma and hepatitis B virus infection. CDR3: CASSPSGRSSYNQQFF. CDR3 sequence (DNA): TGTGCCAGCAGCCCTAGCGGGAGGTCGTCCTACAATCAGCAGTTCTTC.